This T cell receptor (beta chain) was sequenced during a study of OX40 agonist ivuxolimab in advanced cancers. Individuals having autoimmune disease history or systemic immunosuppression were not enrolled. V lost 6 bases, J lost 1 base, and 4 bases stayed unmatched. Germline V gene data show CDR1 as SGHTA and CDR2 as FQGTGA. The CDR3 consists of 14 residues. As regards this clone: The antigen is undetermined.

The method was immunoSEQ multiplex PCR; TCRdb's version includes in-frame clones alone and lacks a portion of them. The repertoire holds about 29,000 clones, with about 89% as singletons. The study, taken as a whole, reports: Among some nonresponders, normalized T-cell clonal expansion was also low. CD4+ and CD8+ blood T cells expanded clonally by week 6 at 0.1 to 3.0 mg/kg.

V and J are TRBV7-3 and TRBJ2-3; 7 bases align to TRBD1. The source is an adult with an advanced solid tumor such as melanoma, head and neck, liver or kidney cancer. The sequencing here drew on CD4+ or CD8+ T cells sorted from blood, taken in a trial of the OX40 agonist ivuxolimab. This CDR3 reads CASSPGQGTDTQYF. CDR3 nucleotide sequence: TGTGCCAGCAGTCCTGGACAGGGCACAGATACGCAGTATTTT.